Described below is a single TCR beta chain sequence and its context. Its cognate antigen is unknown. These data come from a study of T cell responses to AZD1222 COVID-19 vaccine. About the research overall: The analysis combined second doses at about 4 or about 12 weeks.

Profiling relied on immunoSEQ multiplex PCR, and the TCRdb table lists in-frame clones only, not all of them. This table has 150,000 to 200,000 clones, roughly 93% appearing once. Study observations and caveats: In all cases, repertoires were sampled only after the peak T cell response. Most donors were white British and more were female, and clonal diversity was possibly underestimated. Among those given AZD1222, only 5 to 7 were seropositive at baseline.

The CDR3 is made up of 15 amino acids. Trimming left V 3 bases short and J 0 bases short, with 9 bases between. Germline assignment: CDR1 MDHEN and CDR2 SYDVKM. The sample consisted of peripheral blood, taken on day 0 of AZD1222 vaccination. This chain joins TRBV28 and TRBJ1-5; D is uncertain. The receptor was derived from an adult in good health. The CDR3 spells CASSLVRDSNQPQHF. CDR3 sequence (DNA): TGTGCCAGCAGTTTGGTTAGGGATAGCAATCAGCCCCAGCATTTT.